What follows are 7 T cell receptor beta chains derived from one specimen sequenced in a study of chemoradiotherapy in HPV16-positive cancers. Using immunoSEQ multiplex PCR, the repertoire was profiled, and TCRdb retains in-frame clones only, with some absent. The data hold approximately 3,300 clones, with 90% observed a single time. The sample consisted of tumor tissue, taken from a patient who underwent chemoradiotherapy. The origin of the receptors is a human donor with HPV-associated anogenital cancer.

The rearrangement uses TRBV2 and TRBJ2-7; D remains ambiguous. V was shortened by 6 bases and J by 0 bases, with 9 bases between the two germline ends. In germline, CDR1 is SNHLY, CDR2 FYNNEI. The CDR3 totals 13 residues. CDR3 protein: CASSRHGSYEQYF. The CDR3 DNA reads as TGTGCCAGCAGCAGGCATGGCTCCTACGAGCAGTACTTC. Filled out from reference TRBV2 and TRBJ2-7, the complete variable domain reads EPEVTQTPSHQVTQMGQEVILRCVPISNHLYFYWYRQILGQKVEFLVSFYNNEISEKSEIFDDQFSVERPDGSNFTLKIRSTKLEDSAMYFCASSRHGSYEQYFGPGTRLTVT.

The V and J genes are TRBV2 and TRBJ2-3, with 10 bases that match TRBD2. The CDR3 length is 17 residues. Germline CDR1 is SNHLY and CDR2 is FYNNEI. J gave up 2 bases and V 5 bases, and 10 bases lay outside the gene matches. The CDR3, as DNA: TGTGCCAGCAGTAAGAAAGGCCTAGCGGGGGCCACAGATACGCAGTATTTT. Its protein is CASSKKGLAGATDTQYF.

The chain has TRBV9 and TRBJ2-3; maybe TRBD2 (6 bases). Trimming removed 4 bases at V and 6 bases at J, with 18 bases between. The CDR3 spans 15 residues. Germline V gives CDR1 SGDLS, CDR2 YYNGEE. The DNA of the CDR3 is TGTGCCAGCAGCCTACTAGGGGATGGGAGGGATACGCAGTATTTT. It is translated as CASSLLGDGRDTQYF.

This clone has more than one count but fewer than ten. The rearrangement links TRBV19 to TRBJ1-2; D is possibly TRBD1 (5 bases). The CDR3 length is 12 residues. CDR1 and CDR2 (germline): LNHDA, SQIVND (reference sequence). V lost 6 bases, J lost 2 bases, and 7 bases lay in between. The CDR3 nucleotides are TGTGCCAGTAGCGGGGCAAACTATGGCTACACCTTC. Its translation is CASSGANYGYTF.

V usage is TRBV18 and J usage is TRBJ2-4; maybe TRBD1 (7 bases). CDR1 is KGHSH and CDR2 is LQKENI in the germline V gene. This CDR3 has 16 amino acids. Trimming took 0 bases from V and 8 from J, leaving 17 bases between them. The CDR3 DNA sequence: TGTGCCAGCTCACCACCAAACAGGGGACTTGGGGACATTCAGTACTTC. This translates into CASSPPNRGLGDIQYF.

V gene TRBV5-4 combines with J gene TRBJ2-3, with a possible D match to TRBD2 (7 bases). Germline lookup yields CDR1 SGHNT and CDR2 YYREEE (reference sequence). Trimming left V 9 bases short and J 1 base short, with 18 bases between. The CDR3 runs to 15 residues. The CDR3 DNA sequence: TGTGCCAAATCGGGGGGCAAATCGGGCACAGATACGCAGTATTTT. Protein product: CAKSGGKSGTDTQYF.

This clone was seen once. CDR3 nucleotide sequence: TGTGCCACCACGGTAGATATGGGGCCTTGGTACGAGCAGTACTTC. It translates to CATTVDMGPWYEQYF. The genes are TRBV6-5 and TRBJ2-7, with D possibly being TRBD1 (5 bases). The CDR3 is 15 residues long. Germline values: CDR1 MNHEY, CDR2 SVGAGI. Trimming removed 10 bases from V and 4 bases from J, with 23 bases in between.